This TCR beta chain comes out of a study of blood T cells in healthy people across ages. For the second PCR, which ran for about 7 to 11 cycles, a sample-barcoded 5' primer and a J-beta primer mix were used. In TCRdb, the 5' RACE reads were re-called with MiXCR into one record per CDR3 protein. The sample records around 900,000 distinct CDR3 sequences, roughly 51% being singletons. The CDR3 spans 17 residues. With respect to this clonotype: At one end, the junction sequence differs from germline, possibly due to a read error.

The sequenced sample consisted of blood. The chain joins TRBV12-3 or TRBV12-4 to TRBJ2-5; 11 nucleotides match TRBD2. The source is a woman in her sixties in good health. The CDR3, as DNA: TGTGCCGGCAGTTTCGGCCTAGCGGGAGGCCTGCAGGAGACCCAGTACTTC. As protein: CAGSFGLAGGLQETQYF.